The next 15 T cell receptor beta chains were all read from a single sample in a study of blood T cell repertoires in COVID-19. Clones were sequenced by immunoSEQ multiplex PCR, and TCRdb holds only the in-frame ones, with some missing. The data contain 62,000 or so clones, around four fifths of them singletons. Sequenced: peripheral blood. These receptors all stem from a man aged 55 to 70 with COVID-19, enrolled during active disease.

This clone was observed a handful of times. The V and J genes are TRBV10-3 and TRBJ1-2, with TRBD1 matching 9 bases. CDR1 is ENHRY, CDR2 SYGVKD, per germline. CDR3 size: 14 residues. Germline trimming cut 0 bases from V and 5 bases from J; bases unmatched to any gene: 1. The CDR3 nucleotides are TGTGCCATCAGTGAGTCCGGGACAGGGTATGGCTACACCTTC. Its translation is CAISESGTGYGYTF.

The CDR3 protein is CASSEREDLRRGFF. For the CDR3, the DNA is TGTGCCAGCAGTGAACGTGAGGACCTTCGCCGGGGGTTCTTC. J is TRBJ2-1 and V is TRBV2; weak D call: TRBD2 (5 bases). Between the trimmed V and J ends, which lost 2 bases and 15 bases, there was a span of 20 bases. Per the germline V gene, CDR1 is SNHLY and CDR2 is FYNNEI. This CDR3 is built from 14 residues.

The CDR3 reads CASSRTGGNNSPLHF. DNA for the CDR3: TGCGCCAGCAGTAGGACAGGAGGAAATAATTCACCCCTCCACTTT. V and J are TRBV5-1 and TRBJ1-6, with TRBD1 identical over 7 bases. Trimming removed 5 bases from V and 5 bases from J; junction bases left unmatched: 7. Per the germline V gene, CDR1 is SGHRS and CDR2 is YFSETQ. The CDR3 has 15 residues.

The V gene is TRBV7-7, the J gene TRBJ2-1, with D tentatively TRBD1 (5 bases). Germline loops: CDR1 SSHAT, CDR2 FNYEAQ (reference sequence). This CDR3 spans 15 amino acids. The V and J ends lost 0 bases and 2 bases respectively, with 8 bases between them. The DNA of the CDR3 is TGTGCCAGCAGCTTAGCGGTGGGGCCCTACAATGAGCAGTTCTTC. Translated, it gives CASSLAVGPYNEQFF.

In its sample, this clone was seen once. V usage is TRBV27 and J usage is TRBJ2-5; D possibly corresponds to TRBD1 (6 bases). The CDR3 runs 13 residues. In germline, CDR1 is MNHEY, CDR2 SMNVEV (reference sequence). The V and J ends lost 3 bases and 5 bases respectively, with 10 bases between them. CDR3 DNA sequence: TGTGCCAGCAGTTTTACAGGGTGGGAGACCCAGTACTTC. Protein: CASSFTGWETQYF.

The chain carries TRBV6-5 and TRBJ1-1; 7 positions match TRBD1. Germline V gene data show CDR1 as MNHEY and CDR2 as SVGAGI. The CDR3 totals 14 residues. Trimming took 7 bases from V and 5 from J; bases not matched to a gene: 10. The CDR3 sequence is CASTLQGSGTEAFF. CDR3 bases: TGTGCCAGCACCCTACAGGGGTCGGGGACTGAAGCTTTCTTT.

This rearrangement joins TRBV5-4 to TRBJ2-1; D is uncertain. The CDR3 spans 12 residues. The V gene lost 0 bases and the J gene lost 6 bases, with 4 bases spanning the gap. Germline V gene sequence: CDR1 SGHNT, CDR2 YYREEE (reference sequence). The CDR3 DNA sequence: TGTGCCAGCAGCTTGGCCAGCAATGAGCAGTTCTTC. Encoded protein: CASSLASNEQFF.

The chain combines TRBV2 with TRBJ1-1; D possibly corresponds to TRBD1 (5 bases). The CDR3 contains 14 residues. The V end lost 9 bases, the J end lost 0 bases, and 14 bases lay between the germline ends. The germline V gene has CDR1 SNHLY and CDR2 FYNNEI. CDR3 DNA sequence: TGTGCCAGTAAGGGAGGGGAGGTGAACACTGAAGCTTTCTTT. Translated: CASKGGEVNTEAFF.

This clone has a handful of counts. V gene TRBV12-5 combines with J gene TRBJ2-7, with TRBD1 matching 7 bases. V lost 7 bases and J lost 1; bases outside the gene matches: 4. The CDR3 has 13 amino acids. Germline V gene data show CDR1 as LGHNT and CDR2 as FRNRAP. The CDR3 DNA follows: TGTGCTAGTGCCTCGGACAGGTCCTACGAGCAGTACTTC. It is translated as CASASDRSYEQYF.

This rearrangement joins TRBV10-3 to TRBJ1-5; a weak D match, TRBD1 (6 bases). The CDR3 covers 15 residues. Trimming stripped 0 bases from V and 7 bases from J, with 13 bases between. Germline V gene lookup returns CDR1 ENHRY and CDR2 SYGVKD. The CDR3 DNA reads TGTGCCATCAGTGAGTCGGACAGAGGGGAGCAGCCCCAGCATTTT. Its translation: CAISESDRGEQPQHF.

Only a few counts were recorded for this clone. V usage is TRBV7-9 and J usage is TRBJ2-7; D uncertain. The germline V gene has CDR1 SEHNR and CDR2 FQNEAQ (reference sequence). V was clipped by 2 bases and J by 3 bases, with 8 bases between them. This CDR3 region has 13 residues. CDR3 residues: CASSLRQDYEQYF. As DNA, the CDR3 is TGTGCCAGCAGCTTACGGCAGGACTACGAGCAGTACTTC.

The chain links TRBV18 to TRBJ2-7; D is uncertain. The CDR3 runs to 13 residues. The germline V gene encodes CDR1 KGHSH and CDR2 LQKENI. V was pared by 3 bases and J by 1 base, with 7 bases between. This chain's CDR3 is CASSPYDSYEQYF. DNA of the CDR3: TGTGCCAGCTCACCCTACGATTCCTACGAGCAGTACTTC.

The CDR3 nucleotides are TGTGCCAGCAGCCCTCGGACTGGGAGGGCCAACGTCCTGACTTTC. The encoded protein is CASSPRTGRANVLTF. The chain employs TRBV9 and TRBJ2-6; D possibly corresponds to TRBD2 (5 bases). The CDR3 runs 15 residues. The V and J ends lost 4 bases and 5 bases respectively, with 13 bases between them. Germline V CDR1 and CDR2: SGDLS, YYNGEE. Full variable domain (missing parts from reference TRBV9 and TRBJ2-6): DSGVTQTPKHLITATGQRVTLRCSPRSGDLSVYWYQQSLDQGLQFLIQYYNGEERAKGNILERFSAQQFPDLHSELNLSSLELGDSALYFCASSPRTGRANVLTFGAGSRLTVL.

This CDR3 reads CSVDANRDEQFF. DNA for the CDR3: TGCAGCGTCGACGCAAACAGGGACGAGCAGTTCTTC. The chain joins TRBV29-1 to TRBJ2-1; possibly TRBD1 for D (6 bases). V dropped 6 bases and J dropped 10 bases, with 16 bases sitting between them. The CDR3 loop spans 12 amino acids. CDR1 SQVTM and CDR2 ANQGSEA come from the germline V gene.

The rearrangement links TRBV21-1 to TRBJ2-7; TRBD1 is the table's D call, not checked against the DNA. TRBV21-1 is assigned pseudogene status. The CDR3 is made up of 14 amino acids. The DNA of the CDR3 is TGTGCCAGCAGCACACAGGACCAGACCTACGAGCAGTACTTC. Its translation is CASSTQDQTYEQYF.